This T cell receptor beta chain was captured by sequencing in a study of blood T cell repertoires in COVID-19. Overall study context: The United States, Italy and Spain were the sources of the acute and convalescent COVID-19 samples.

As originally analysed: Amplification of reference gene primers was used by the study to estimate nucleated cell counts. The data were produced by immunoSEQ multiplex PCR, yet TCRdb's version contains in-frame clones alone and is incomplete. V, J and clone size reflect that table, while D and trimming were determined from the DNA. Of just under 85,000 clones listed, 80% to 90% are singletons. This CDR3 is built from 14 residues. Trimming took off 3 bases at V and 6 bases at J, with 17 bases between the two ends. Germline assignment: CDR1 DFQATT and CDR2 SNEGSKA (reference sequence). V usage is TRBV20-1 and J usage is TRBJ1-2; tentatively, D is TRBD1 (6 bases). Specimen: peripheral blood. This receptor was taken from a woman aged 60-70 years with acute or convalescent COVID-19. CDR3 sequence: CSASGQPMMNGYTF. The CDR3 DNA reads as TGCAGTGCTAGTGGACAGCCTATGATGAATGGCTACACCTTC.